The 30 T cell receptor beta chains presented below share a single source sample, sequenced in a study of shared clonotypes between healthy human individuals. The assay was immunoSEQ multiplex PCR, and TCRdb's table has in-frame clones only and misses some. In the table there are 1,500,000 or so clones, approximately 98.5% of which are singletons. The sequencing input was naive CD4+ T cells sorted from blood. Specified subset: CD45RA+ positively selected. These receptors were taken from a man aged 25 to 40 in good health.

The chain joins TRBV29-1 to TRBJ2-6; maybe TRBD1 (5 bases). Germline CDR1 is SQVTM and CDR2 is ANQGSEA. The V gene lost 5 bases and the J gene lost 2 bases, with 10 bases spanning the gap. The CDR3 is made up of 14 amino acids. The CDR3, as DNA: TGCAGCGTTCAAACAGGTCCTGGGGCCAACGTCCTGACTTTC. Translating gives CSVQTGPGANVLTF.

The genes are TRBV12-5 and TRBJ2-5; D gene uncertain. V was shortened by 6 bases and J by 4 bases, with 12 bases between the two germline ends. Germline lookup yields CDR1 LGHNT and CDR2 FRNRAP. This CDR3 is built from 13 residues. Here the CDR3 DNA reads TGTGCTAGTGGCCGGAGCGCCTCAGAGACCCAGTACTTC. Amino acids: CASGRSASETQYF.

V usage is TRBV6-5 and J usage is TRBJ2-1; 7 bases line up with TRBD1. CDR1 is MNHEY, CDR2 SVGAGI, per germline. CDR3 length: 15 amino acids. V shed 7 bases and J 3 bases; nucleotides not matched to a gene: 9. The CDR3 spells CASNTGQPNYNEQFF. The CDR3 region has the DNA TGTGCCAGCAACACGGGACAGCCGAACTACAATGAGCAGTTCTTC.

This rearrangement joins TRBV19 to TRBJ1-5, with D possibly TRBD1 on 5 matching bases. The germline gives CDR1 LNHDA, CDR2 SQIVND (reference sequence). The V end was cut by 5 bases, the J end by 1 base, with 24 bases between. This CDR3 is built from 19 residues. The CDR3 is CASSPRAGQNGESNQPQHF. The CDR3 nucleotides read TGTGCCAGTAGTCCCCGAGCCGGACAAAACGGAGAAAGCAATCAGCCCCAGCATTTT.

V and J are TRBV7-7 and TRBJ2-1, with D perhaps matching TRBD1 or TRBD2 (5 bases each). The germline V gene has CDR1 SSHAT and CDR2 FNYEAQ (reference sequence). The CDR3 is made up of 14 amino acids. Trimming pared 5 bases from V and 3 bases from J, leaving 11 bases between. The DNA of the CDR3 is TGTGCCAGCAGCCCGGGAAGGGGCTACAATGAGCAGTTCTTC. It translates to CASSPGRGYNEQFF.

The chain joins TRBV2 to TRBJ2-3; 7 bases map to TRBD2. CDR3 length equals 12 residues. With 2 bases clipped from V and 12 bases from J, the junction kept 5 bases outside the gene matches. Germline V gene sequence: CDR1 SNHLY, CDR2 FYNNEI. In DNA, the CDR3 is TGTGCCAGCAGTGAAAAGCGGGGACGCCAGTATTTT. Amino acids: CASSEKRGRQYF.

The rearrangement uses TRBV7-6 and TRBJ2-5; 10 nucleotides line up with TRBD2. The J segment lost 4 bases and the V segment lost 3 bases, leaving 11 bases of the junction unmatched. The CDR3 has 17 amino acids. Germline V gives CDR1 SGHVS, CDR2 FNYEAQ. CDR3 sequence reads: CASSFVGSGRRGETQYF. The CDR3 DNA reads as TGTGCCAGCAGCTTTGTGGGTAGCGGGAGGCGGGGAGAGACCCAGTACTTC. The variable domain in full, with the rest retrieved from reference TRBV7-6 and TRBJ2-5, is GAGVSQSPRYKVTKRGQDVALRCDPISGHVSLYWYRQALGQGPEFLTYFNYEAQQDKSGLPNDRFSAERPEGSISTLTIQRTEQRDSAMYRCASSFVGSGRRGETQYFGPGTRLLVL.

The chain recombines TRBV7-2 with TRBJ2-7; 12 nucleotides line up with TRBD2. V lost 7 bases and J lost 6; bases outside the gene matches: 10. This CDR3 is 15 amino acids long. Germline CDR1 SGHTA, CDR2 FQGNSA. The chain's CDR3 is CASTALTSGSSEQYF. In DNA form, the CDR3 reads TGTGCCAGCACCGCCCTGACTAGCGGGAGTTCCGAGCAGTACTTC. The full variable domain, its missing parts supplied by reference TRBV7-2 and TRBJ2-7, is GAGVSQSPSNKVTEKGKDVELRCDPISGHTALYWYRQSLGQGLEFLIYFQGNSAPDKSGLPSDRFSAERTGGSVSTLTIQRTQQEDSAVYLCASTALTSGSSEQYFGPGTRLTVT.

J is TRBJ1-2 and V is TRBV9, with D unresolved. This CDR3 is 13 amino acids long. Trimming left V 4 bases short and J 8 bases short, with 15 bases between. The germline CDR1 and CDR2 sequences are SGDLS and YYNGEE. The CDR3 nucleotides are TGTGCCAGCAGCCGGACCTCCCGTGGAGGCTACACCTTC. Residues: CASSRTSRGGYTF. Together with reference TRBV9 and TRBJ1-2, the CDR3 gives the full variable domain: DSGVTQTPKHLITATGQRVTLRCSPRSGDLSVYWYQQSLDQGLQFLIQYYNGEERAKGNILERFSAQQFPDLHSELNLSSLELGDSALYFCASSRTSRGGYTFGSGTRLTVV.

The chain links TRBV10-3 to TRBJ2-7; 12 positions agree with TRBD2. V lost 5 bases and J lost 0; bases outside the gene matches: 2. Germline CDR1 reads ENHRY; CDR2 reads SYGVKD. The CDR3 loop spans 15 amino acids. The CDR3 is CAISSGLAGSYEQYF. Written as DNA, the CDR3 is TGTGCCATCAGTTCGGGACTAGCGGGCTCCTACGAGCAGTACTTC.

DNA for the CDR3: TGTGCCAGCAGCTACCAAAACGAAGGAAACACCATATATTTT. Translated, it gives CASSYQNEGNTIYF. The chain employs TRBV7-9 and TRBJ1-3; D remains ambiguous. There are 14 residues in the CDR3. Trimming pared 4 bases from V and 4 bases from J, leaving 11 bases between. Germline values: CDR1 SEHNR, CDR2 FQNEAQ (reference sequence). Together with reference TRBV7-9 and TRBJ1-3, the CDR3 gives the full variable domain: DTGVSQNPRHKITKRGQNVTFRCDPISEHNRLYWYRQTLGQGPEFLTYFQNEAQLEKSRLLSDRFSAERPKGSFSTLEIQRTEQGDSAMYLCASSYQNEGNTIYFGEGSWLTVV.

The genes are TRBV28 and TRBJ2-7; 9 positions agree with TRBD2. The CDR3 runs 16 residues. Germline loops: CDR1 MDHEN, CDR2 SYDVKM. V gave up 0 bases and J gave up 2 bases; unmatched junction bases: 5. The CDR3, as DNA: TGTGCCAGCAGTTTATGGGCGGGAGGGCCGACCTACGAGCAGTACTTC. As protein: CASSLWAGGPTYEQYF.

J is TRBJ2-3 and V is TRBV5-1, with 10 bases that match TRBD2. Unmatched junction bases numbered 4, after V lost 4 bases and J lost 2 bases. The CDR3 covers 15 residues. Per germline, CDR1 SGHRS and CDR2 YFSETQ. The DNA of the CDR3 is TGCGCCAGCAGCGGGGGACTAGCGCTCACAGATACGCAGTATTTT. It specifies CASSGGLALTDTQYF.

This chain links TRBV5-5 with TRBJ2-1; the match to TRBD2 covers 11 bases. The CDR3 loop spans 16 amino acids. Germline V gives CDR1 SGHKS, CDR2 YYEKEE (reference sequence). After removal of 1 base from V and 9 bases from J, the junction contained 9 bases not matched to a gene. DNA of the CDR3: TGTGCCAGCAGCTTGATCGGTAGCGGGAGGGCCGGTGAGCAGTTCTTC. Translated: CASSLIGSGRAGEQFF.

CDR3 DNA sequence: TGCGCCAGCAGTGATTTGGGCGAGTCAGAGACCCAGTACTTC. Residues: CASSDLGESETQYF. The chain uses TRBV10-1 and TRBJ2-5; D unclear. V shed 3 bases and J shed 4 bases, with 12 bases lying between them. The length of the CDR3 is 14 residues. In germline, CDR1 is WNHNN, CDR2 SYGVQD (reference sequence).

Remarks on this clone: The sample carries other DNA sequences with the same CDR3. This chain links TRBV29-1 with TRBJ2-1; 14 bases match TRBD2. V trimming: 4 bases; J trimming: 0 bases; junction bases outside the gene matches: 5. CDR1 is SQVTM, CDR2 ANQGSEA, per germline. This CDR3 has 17 residues. CDR3 nucleotides: TGCAGCGTTGGAGGGACTAGCGGGAGAAGCTCCTACAATGAGCAGTTCTTC. It codes for CSVGGTSGRSSYNEQFF.

This chain links TRBV5-1 with TRBJ1-4; D remains unclear. In germline, CDR1 is SGHRS, CDR2 YFSETQ. This CDR3 has 15 amino acids. The V gene lost 0 bases and the J gene lost 8 bases, with 14 bases spanning the gap. Here the CDR3 reads CASSLDATRNEKLFF. In DNA form, the CDR3 reads TGCGCCAGCAGCTTGGATGCGACCCGTAACGAAAAACTGTTTTTT.

In DNA, the CDR3 is TGTGCCAGCAGCTTTTCGACGACAGGGAGGCACGAGCAGTACTTC. This gives the protein CASSFSTTGRHEQYF. The chain has TRBV5-4 and TRBJ2-7, with a tentative D call TRBD1 (7 bases). Deletions cut 2 bases from V and 5 bases from J, with 17 bases between. Germline CDR1 and CDR2: SGHNT and YYREEE (reference sequence). The CDR3 runs to 15 residues.

The V gene is TRBV9, the J gene TRBJ2-3; TRBD2 aligns across 16 bases. Germline-derived CDR1 and CDR2 are SGDLS and YYNGEE. J lost 2 bases, V lost 2 bases, and 11 bases had no gene match. CDR3 length: 20 amino acids. CDR3 sequence: CASSVSPGLAGGLDTDTQYF. CDR3 in DNA: TGTGCCAGCAGCGTCTCTCCGGGACTAGCGGGAGGGTTGGACACAGATACGCAGTATTTT.

The rearrangement uses TRBV7-9 and TRBJ2-2; D may be TRBD2 (6 bases). Trimming removed 5 bases from V and 7 bases from J, with 14 bases in between. This CDR3 has 14 residues. The germline CDR1 and CDR2 sequences are SEHNR and FQNEAQ (reference sequence). The CDR3 sequence is CASSGGVAFGELFF. Written as DNA, the CDR3 is TGTGCCAGCAGCGGAGGGGTGGCATTCGGGGAGCTGTTTTTT.

This clone was picked up one time. V is TRBV9 and J is TRBJ2-3; maybe TRBD1 (7 bases). Germline CDR1 SGDLS, CDR2 YYNGEE. Trimming stripped 2 bases from V and 9 bases from J, with 22 bases between. The CDR3 has 16 amino acids. The CDR3 loop is CASSVGPGTGEATQYF. The CDR3, as DNA: TGTGCCAGCAGCGTCGGACCGGGAACAGGGGAGGCGACGCAGTATTTT.

V and J are TRBV11-2 and TRBJ2-3, with TRBD2 identical over 7 bases. The V gene end was trimmed by 2 bases and the J gene end by 8 bases; junction bases not matched to a gene: 4. The CDR3 totals 13 residues. CDR1 and CDR2 from the germline V gene are SGHAT and FQNNGV. The CDR3 DNA follows: TGTGCCAGCAGCTTATCTGGGGGGGGTACGCAGTATTTT. It specifies CASSLSGGGTQYF.

The chain couples TRBV5-1 to TRBJ1-1; D is possibly TRBD1 (5 bases). With 4 bases removed from V and 3 bases from J, the gap between germline ends came to 13 bases. Germline lookup yields CDR1 SGHRS and CDR2 YFSETQ. The CDR3 is 14 residues long. The CDR3 is CASSPQVGYTEAFF. For the CDR3, the DNA is TGCGCCAGCAGCCCACAGGTAGGGTACACTGAAGCTTTCTTT.

The V gene is TRBV2, the J gene TRBJ1-5, with 7 bases identical to TRBD1. This CDR3 is built from 15 residues. The germline gives CDR1 SNHLY, CDR2 FYNNEI. Trimming took 4 bases from V and 0 from J; bases not matched to a gene: 3. CDR3: CASSGGQSSNQPQHF. The CDR3 region has the DNA TGTGCCAGCAGTGGGGGACAGAGTAGCAATCAGCCCCAGCATTTT.

Only one count was recorded for this clone. The chain uses TRBV5-1 and TRBJ2-1; 9 bases are shared with TRBD1. The V segment lost 1 base and the J segment 9 bases; nucleotides outside the gene matches: 2. The CDR3 is 13 amino acids. Per the germline V gene, CDR1 is SGHRS and CDR2 is YFSETQ. The CDR3 bases are TGCGCCAGCAGCTTGCTGGACAGGGGTGAGCAGTTCTTC. Its translation: CASSLLDRGEQFF.

The CDR3 DNA reads TGCGCCAGCAGCACCGGGCCCCGGCACGAGCAGTACTTC. This sequence encodes CASSTGPRHEQYF. This chain joins TRBV5-1 and TRBJ2-7; D is uncertain. CDR3 length equals 13 residues. Trimming took off 4 bases at V and 5 bases at J, with 13 bases between the two ends. The germline V gene has CDR1 SGHRS and CDR2 YFSETQ.

The J gene is TRBJ1-2, the V gene TRBV18; 7 bases line up with TRBD1. The ends lost 6 bases at V and 9 bases at J; junction bases unmatched: 13. Germline V gene lookup returns CDR1 KGHSH and CDR2 LQKENI. This CDR3 has 14 amino acids. The chain's CDR3 is CASSQRDRLSSYTF. As DNA, the CDR3 is TGTGCCAGCTCGCAGAGGGACAGACTCTCGAGCTACACCTTC.

The chain combines TRBV11-2 with TRBJ1-4; D not certain. The CDR3 runs to 13 residues. The V gene's germline CDR1 is SGHAT and CDR2 FQNNGV. Trimming pared 4 bases from V and 7 bases from J, leaving 10 bases between. CDR3 region: CASSSTRPEKLFF. In nucleotides, the CDR3 is TGTGCCAGCAGCTCGACCCGACCTGAAAAACTGTTTTTT.

This clone was found once. This chain links TRBV7-2 with TRBJ1-1, with unresolved D. V was cut by 1 base and J by 1 base, with 7 bases left in between. CDR1 and CDR2 (germline): SGHTA, FQGNSA. The CDR3 loop spans 14 amino acids. The CDR3 here is CASSLGKPNTEAFF. The CDR3 nucleotides read TGTGCCAGCAGCTTAGGGAAACCGAACACTGAAGCTTTCTTT.

The chain employs TRBV10-3 and TRBJ2-1; 8 bases align to TRBD2. Germline CDR1 reads ENHRY; CDR2 reads SYGVKD. J lost 7 bases, V lost 3 bases, and 11 bases had no gene match. The CDR3 extends over 16 amino acids. CDR3 loop: CAISDPLAGKENEQFF. Here the CDR3 DNA reads TGTGCCATCAGTGATCCCTTAGCGGGAAAGGAAAATGAGCAGTTCTTC.